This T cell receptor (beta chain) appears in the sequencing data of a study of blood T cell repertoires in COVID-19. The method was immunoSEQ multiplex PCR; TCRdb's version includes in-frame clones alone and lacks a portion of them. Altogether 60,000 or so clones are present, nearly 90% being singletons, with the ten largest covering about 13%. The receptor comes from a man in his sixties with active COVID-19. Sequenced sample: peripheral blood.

CDR3: CASSNRDRDYEQYF. The CDR3 region has the DNA TGTGCCAGCAGCAACCGGGACAGAGATTACGAGCAGTACTTC. This chain connects TRBV21-1 to TRBJ2-7; TRBD1, the table's D call, lacks a check against the DNA. TRBV21-1 is deemed a pseudogene. The CDR3 loop spans 14 amino acids.